The 17 T cell receptor beta chains in this list originate from one sample, sequenced in a study of blood T cells in healthy people across ages. The use of a sample-barcoded 5' primer and a J-beta primer mix characterized a second PCR of 7 to 11 cycles. TCRdb analysed the 5' RACE reads with MiXCR anew, one entry per CDR3 protein. The repertoire holds approximately 850,000 distinct CDR3 sequences, with 58% as singletons. Sequenced material: blood. These receptors were obtained from a man aged 25-45 years in good health.

This clonotype was found many times. V usage is TRBV29-1 and J usage is TRBJ2-3; D possibly corresponds to TRBD2 (6 bases). The V and J ends lost 7 bases and 0 bases respectively, with 14 bases between them. CDR3 length equals 14 residues. Per the germline V gene, CDR1 is SQVTM and CDR2 is ANQGSEA. CDR3 amino acids: CSATSSSSTDTQYF. CDR3 coding DNA: TGCAGCGCTACTAGCTCCTCTAGCACAGATACGCAGTATTTT.

This chain uses TRBV12-3 or TRBV12-4 with TRBJ1-1; no reliable D call. The germline V and J ends were trimmed by 3 bases and 6 bases, with 14 bases remaining between them. CDR3 size: 14 residues. Here the CDR3 DNA reads TGTGCCAGCAGTTTTCTCGTCCATGAGGCTGAAGCTTTCTTT. Translation gives CASSFLVHEAEAFF.

At least ten counts were recorded for this clonotype. This sequence joins TRBV5-1 and TRBJ2-1; D call uncertain. Germline CDR1 reads SGHRS; CDR2 reads YFSETQ. CDR3 length equals 12 residues. V lost 4 bases and J lost 4, with 6 bases in between. The CDR3 protein is CASSGSYNEQFF. CDR3 DNA sequence: TGCGCCAGCAGCGGGTCGTACAATGAGCAGTTCTTC. Combining the CDR3 with reference TRBV5-1 and TRBJ2-1 gives the whole variable domain KAGVTQTPRYLIKTRGQQVTLSCSPISGHRSVSWYQQTPGQGLQFLFEYFSETQRNKGNFPGRFSGRQFSNSRSEMNVSTLELGDSALYLCASSGSYNEQFFGPGTRLTVL.

The chain uses TRBV20-1 and TRBJ2-5; 8 bases line up with TRBD2. There are 14 residues in the CDR3. The junction had 3 bases not matched to a gene; V was cut back by 1 base and J by 2 bases. Germline loops: CDR1 DFQATT, CDR2 SNEGSKA (reference sequence). CDR3 in DNA: TGCAGTGCTAGAGCGGGGGGGCGACAAGAGACCCAGTACTTC. This translates into CSARAGGRQETQYF.

The V gene is TRBV27, the J gene TRBJ2-7; D may be TRBD2 (5 bases). The CDR3 totals 15 residues. V shed 2 bases and J shed 7 bases, with 18 bases lying between them. Germline V gene data show CDR1 as MNHEY and CDR2 as SMNVEV (reference sequence). The CDR3 sequence: CASSLTAEGPGEQYF. The CDR3 DNA is TGTGCCAGCAGTTTAACAGCGGAAGGGCCGGGGGAGCAGTACTTC.

The rearrangement uses TRBV20-1 and TRBJ1-1, with D possibly being TRBD1 (5 bases). This CDR3 region has 17 residues. Germline V gene sequence: CDR1 DFQATT, CDR2 SNEGSKA (reference sequence). Trimming left V 0 bases short and J 5 bases short, with 22 bases between. CDR3 bases: TGCAGTGCTAGAGACTCGGACAAGGGGACCTTCGGGACTGAAGCTTTCTTT. Residues: CSARDSDKGTFGTEAFF.

This clonotype has more than one count but fewer than ten. The chain employs TRBV13 and TRBJ2-5, with unresolved D. V shed 4 bases and J shed 5 bases, with 8 bases lying between them. The CDR3 is made up of 12 amino acids. The germline V gene encodes CDR1 PRHDT and CDR2 FYEKMQ (reference sequence). In nucleotides, the CDR3 is TGTGCCAGCAGCTCTGGCTCCGAGACCCAGTACTTC. Protein: CASSSGSETQYF.

The table lists this clonotype with a count of one. The gene calls are TRBV5-1 and TRBJ2-7; D remains unclear. CDR3 length: 15 amino acids. Deletions cut 4 bases from V and 2 bases from J, with 16 bases between. Germline loops: CDR1 SGHRS, CDR2 YFSETQ. The CDR3 DNA follows: TGCGCCAGCAGCCCCGAGCCCCAACGTCCCTACGAGCAGTACTTC. This sequence encodes CASSPEPQRPYEQYF. Full variable domain (outside the CDR3, taken from reference TRBV5-1 and TRBJ2-7): KAGVTQTPRYLIKTRGQQVTLSCSPISGHRSVSWYQQTPGQGLQFLFEYFSETQRNKGNFPGRFSGRQFSNSRSEMNVSTLELGDSALYLCASSPEPQRPYEQYFGPGTRLTVT.

The gene calls are TRBV6-1 and TRBJ1-4; D may be TRBD1 (5 bases). V was cut by 6 bases and J by 7 bases, with 21 bases left in between. Germline V gene data show CDR1 as MNHNS and CDR2 as SASEGT. The CDR3 extends over 16 amino acids. Here the CDR3 reads CASSSSLGQGVEKLFF. CDR3 sequence (DNA): TGTGCCAGCAGCTCCTCCCTGGGGCAGGGCGTTGAAAAACTGTTTTTT.

The chain joins TRBV6-2 or TRBV6-3 to TRBJ2-5, with D tentatively TRBD1 or TRBD2 (5 bases each). Germline assignment: CDR1 MNHEY and CDR2 SVGEGT. CDR3 length: 13 residues. The V end was cut by 6 bases, the J end by 11 bases, with 19 bases between. The CDR3 spells CASSQGEHNEQYF. DNA for the CDR3: TGTGCCAGCAGCCAGGGAGAGCACAATGAGCAGTACTTC.

This sequence joins TRBV2 and TRBJ2-2; D uncertain. Germline lookup yields CDR1 SNHLY and CDR2 FYNNEI. V lost 8 bases to trimming and J lost 10 bases, with 11 bases between them. CDR3 length: 11 residues. This CDR3 reads CASSAQLELFF. As DNA, the CDR3 is TGTGCCAGCTCGGCACAGTTGGAGCTGTTTTTT.

In this sample, this clonotype turned up many times. The rearrangement joins TRBV15 to TRBJ2-4, with no clear D. TRBJ2-7 matches the DNA end more closely, so the J call is doubtful. CDR3 length: 13 residues. Germline V gene lookup returns CDR1 LNHNV and CDR2 YYDKDF (reference sequence). The CDR3 region has the DNA TGTGCCACCAGCAGAGATCCAGGATACGAGCAGTACTTC. The encoded protein is CATSRDPGYEQYF.

This clonotype was seen once. The rearrangement uses TRBV9 and TRBJ2-5; 8 nucleotides match TRBD1. After removal of 4 bases from V and 3 bases from J, the junction contained 8 bases not matched to a gene. The CDR3 has 15 amino acids. Germline assignment: CDR1 SGDLS and CDR2 YYNGEE. This CDR3 is CASSNDPGGEETQYF. As DNA, the CDR3 is TGTGCCAGCAGCAATGATCCAGGGGGCGAAGAGACCCAGTACTTC.

V is TRBV18 and J is TRBJ2-1, with TRBD2 matching 13 bases. Per germline, CDR1 KGHSH and CDR2 LQKENI. Trimming at V came to 6 bases and at J to 8 bases, leaving 10 bases not matched to a gene. This CDR3 comprises 16 residues. CDR3 sequence: CASSPGLAGDLDEQFF. For the CDR3, the DNA is TGTGCCAGCTCCCCTGGACTAGCGGGAGATCTCGATGAGCAGTTCTTC.

V gene TRBV12-3 or TRBV12-4 combines with J gene TRBJ2-1, with 8 nucleotides matching TRBD2. J gave up 0 bases and V 7 bases, and 5 bases lay outside the gene matches. The CDR3 length is 15 residues. The CDR3: CASTGSGSSYNEQFF. The CDR3 DNA sequence: TGTGCCAGCACAGGGAGCGGGAGCTCCTACAATGAGCAGTTCTTC.

The chain uses TRBV6-2 or TRBV6-3 and TRBJ2-1; possibly TRBD1 for D (5 bases). The end of the DNA aligns better with TRBJ2-7, so the J call may be wrong. The V gene's germline CDR1 is MNHEY and CDR2 SVGEGT. The CDR3 totals 11 residues. The CDR3 bases are TGTGCCAGCGACAGTTGGGGCGAGCAGTACTTC. Its protein is CASDSWGEQYF.

The gene calls are TRBV2 and TRBJ1-5; D gene unclear. The ends were cut back, 6 bases at V and 5 bases at J, with 20 bases in the middle. The CDR3 runs 16 residues. Germline lookup yields CDR1 SNHLY and CDR2 FYNNEI. Written as DNA, the CDR3 is TGTGCCAGCAGCGCTCCCTTGGACGAGCTGTATCAGCCCCAGCATTTT. This encodes CASSAPLDELYQPQHF.